This T cell receptor beta chain was recorded in a study of regulatory T cells in long-lasting Graves disease. Study-level information: Graves' patients, diagnosed recently, had received antithyroid drugs under 3 months.

Arm-PCR of CDR3 regions with iRepertoire HTBI primers generated TCR beta libraries. MiXCR, applied by TCRdb to the multiplex PCR reads, yields one record per CDR3 protein. This table holds 400,000 to 450,000 distinct CDR3 sequences, roughly 15% found once. Time point: newly diagnosed GD, antithyroid drugs for less than 3 months. Preparation of the TCR library used RNA extracted from PBMCs. On this clonotype: A read error may produce the germline difference seen at one junction end.

CDR1 and CDR2 (germline): MNHEY, SMNVEV (reference sequence). This CDR3 region has 15 residues. These data also formed part of another study, on T cells in Graves' hyperthyroidism and ophthalmopathy. That source adds: Each diagnosis was grounded in clinical symptoms, serum thyroxine and TRAb, thyroid ultrasound, and orbital computed tomography. The HTBI primer set was used in a first-round RT-PCR of the TCR CDR3. Appearing also in blood were most of the thyroid clonotypes expanded above 0.001.

The clonotype originates from a woman under 40 with Graves disease. The sequenced sample was peripheral blood mononuclear cells (PBMCs), obtained at new diagnosis, from a patient treated with antithyroid drugs. This rearrangement joins TRBV27 to TRBJ1-4; D is possibly TRBD1 (5 bases). The CDR3 is CASSISRVTFEKLFF. The CDR3, as DNA: TGTGCCAGCAGTATATCCAGGGTCACGTTTGAAAAACTGTTTTTT.